A single sample gave rise to the 27 T cell receptor beta chains below, sequenced in a study of CD8 T cells in ankylosing spondylitis. Study-wide results and caveats: A TCR beta motif made of eight highly homologous variants seemed typical of ankylosing spondylitis blood.

TCRdb reprocessed the 5' RACE reads via MiXCR and lists one record per CDR3 protein. The table lists about 130,000 distinct CDR3 sequences, roughly 17% of them singletons. Their antigen targets remain unknown. The material sequenced was blood, either unsorted or a sorted T cell fraction (not recorded which). These receptors all come from a male donor with ankylosing spondylitis.

This clonotype was counted a few times. CDR3: CASSKGQRASLKASTDTQYF. Here the CDR3 DNA reads TGTGCCAGCAGTAAAGGACAGCGGGCTTCACTGAAGGCTAGCACAGATACGCAGTATTTT. The V and J genes are TRBV12-3 or TRBV12-4 and TRBJ2-3, with D perhaps being TRBD1 or TRBD2 (6 bases each). The CDR3 extends over 20 amino acids. V was shortened by 5 bases and J by 0 bases, with 27 bases between the two germline ends.

A note on this clonotype: As the CDR3 is not closed by the conserved phenylalanine or tryptophan, this likely results from a read error. No DNA is shown, since the ends of the CDR3 on it are uncertain; the CDR3 is the one TCRdb lists. V is TRBV18 and J is TRBJ2-4; the table names TRBD2, a call not compared with the DNA. Germline loops: CDR1 KGHSH, CDR2 LQKENI. The CDR3 comprises 13 residues, both ends counted. The CDR3 loop reads CASSLEGGPSLQM.

The chain employs TRBV6-4 and TRBJ2-7, with D perhaps assigned TRBD1 or TRBD2 (5 bases each). CDR1 and CDR2 from the germline V gene are MRHNA and SNTAGT. The CDR3 length is 12 residues. V lost 8 bases and J lost 3, with 11 bases in between. The CDR3, as DNA: TGTGCCAGCGTCGGGGCCAGCTACGAGCAGTACTTC. It translates to CASVGASYEQYF.

This CDR3 is CASSQEVGKWGTEAFF. As DNA, the CDR3 is TGTGCCAGCAGCCAAGAAGTAGGGAAATGGGGCACTGAAGCTTTCTTT. The J gene is TRBJ1-1, the V gene TRBV4-2; no clear D gene. Deletions cut 0 bases from V and 4 bases from J, with 15 bases between. The CDR3 extends over 16 amino acids. Looked up from germline, CDR1 is LGHNA and CDR2 is YNFKEQ.

The CDR3 here is CASSLSPGGRSPLHF. CDR3 in DNA: TGTGCCAGCAGTTTATCCCCAGGGGGAAGATCACCCCTCCACTTT. The chain is built from TRBV28 and TRBJ1-6; 7 positions agree with TRBD1. The CDR3 spans 15 residues. Germline CDR1 and CDR2: MDHEN and SYDVKM. After removal of 1 base from V and 10 bases from J, the junction contained 7 bases not matched to a gene.

In DNA, the CDR3 is TGTGCCAGCAGTGCTAGTCCGGGACTAGCGGGGACCTACGAGCAGTACTTC. Translated, it gives CASSASPGLAGTYEQYF. V usage is TRBV2 and J usage is TRBJ2-7; 13 bases match TRBD2. The CDR3 loop spans 17 amino acids. CDR1 SNHLY and CDR2 FYNNEI come from the germline V gene. Trimming at V came to 4 bases and at J to 2 bases, leaving 8 bases not matched to a gene.

This clonotype appeared a few times. V gene TRBV29-1 combines with J gene TRBJ2-7, with 7 bases identical to TRBD1. Germline V CDR1 and CDR2: SQVTM, ANQGSEA. The CDR3 runs to 15 residues. After removal of 0 bases from V and 3 bases from J, the junction contained 8 bases not matched to a gene. In nucleotides, the CDR3 is TGCAGCGTTGAAGATGTTGGGACAGAAAGCTACGAGCAGTACTTC. This encodes CSVEDVGTESYEQYF.

The gene calls are TRBV2 and TRBJ2-7; D remains unclear. The V gene's germline CDR1 is SNHLY and CDR2 FYNNEI. The CDR3 has 11 amino acids. V dropped 4 bases and J dropped 6 bases, with 7 bases sitting between them. The CDR3 protein is CASSGSPEQYF. Written as DNA, the CDR3 is TGTGCCAGCAGTGGTAGCCCCGAGCAGTACTTC.

Only a few counts were recorded for this clonotype. The rearrangement links TRBV27 to TRBJ2-7; no reliable D call. From germline, CDR1 is MNHEY and CDR2 SMNVEV (reference sequence). The germline V and J ends were trimmed by 0 bases and 3 bases, with 6 bases remaining between them. The CDR3 is 13 amino acids. CDR3 amino acids: CASSLSTFYEQYF. The CDR3 region has the DNA TGTGCCAGCAGTTTATCGACCTTCTACGAGCAGTACTTC.

The chain recombines TRBV29-1 with TRBJ1-1; a possible D gene is TRBD1 (5 bases). Germline values: CDR1 SQVTM, CDR2 ANQGSEA. The CDR3 loop spans 17 amino acids. Trimming pared 5 bases from V and 6 bases from J, leaving 28 bases between. The CDR3 region has the DNA TGCAGCGTTTCAGGCTGGGAACGTCCAGGGAGTGGAGCTGAAGCTTTCTTT. Translated, it gives CSVSGWERPGSGAEAFF.

The rearrangement uses TRBV4-2 and TRBJ2-7, with TRBD2 matching 9 bases. CDR1 is LGHNA and CDR2 is YNFKEQ in the germline V gene. With 0 bases clipped from V and 3 bases from J, the junction kept 9 bases outside the gene matches. CDR3 length: 17 amino acids. CDR3 region: CASSQEGLASALYEQYF. DNA of the CDR3: TGTGCCAGCAGCCAAGAAGGACTAGCGAGTGCTCTCTACGAGCAGTACTTC.

This clonotype was seen a handful of times. The chain couples TRBV29-1 to TRBJ2-7; D tentatively reads TRBD1 or TRBD2 (5 bases each). V lost 2 bases, J lost 5 bases, and 10 bases lay in between. Germline assignment: CDR1 SQVTM and CDR2 ANQGSEA. The CDR3 length is 12 residues. The CDR3 here is CSVESGGDEQYF. Here the CDR3 DNA reads TGCAGCGTTGAATCTGGGGGTGACGAGCAGTACTTC.

The genes are TRBV12-3 or TRBV12-4 and TRBJ2-2; weak D call: TRBD1 (5 bases). The CDR3 spans 12 residues. V shed 6 bases and J shed 6 bases, with 8 bases lying between them. CDR3 sequence (DNA): TGTGCCAGCAGCCCACAGGCCGGGGAGCTGTTTTTT. It yields the protein CASSPQAGELFF.

The CDR3 bases are TGTGCCAGCAGCGGGTCTGCGGGCGAGCAGTACTTC. This encodes CASSGSAGEQYF. This chain uses TRBV9 with TRBJ2-7; D is perhaps TRBD2 (5 bases). Germline V gives CDR1 SGDLS, CDR2 YYNGEE. Trimming removed 3 bases from V and 6 bases from J, with 10 bases in between. This CDR3 has 12 residues.

The chain has TRBV28 and TRBJ2-7; tentative D call: TRBD2 (6 bases). Germline CDR1 and CDR2: MDHEN and SYDVKM. The length of the CDR3 is 15 residues. The V end lost 5 bases, the J end lost 0 bases, and 14 bases lay between the germline ends. The CDR3 sequence is CASSSPGTVSYEQYF. CDR3 DNA: TGTGCCAGCAGTAGTCCCGGGACTGTCTCCTACGAGCAGTACTTC.

The chain has TRBV4-3 and TRBJ1-1; D gene uncertain. The CDR3 has 15 amino acids. The germline V gene has CDR1 LGHNA and CDR2 YSLEER. V lost 0 bases and J 0 bases, leaving 8 bases between the germline ends. CDR3 amino acids: CASSQDRLMNTEAFF. CDR3 coding DNA: TGCGCCAGCAGCCAAGACAGGTTGATGAACACTGAAGCTTTCTTT.

The gene calls are TRBV2 and TRBJ2-7, with 7 bases identical to TRBD1. The CDR3 loop spans 14 amino acids. CDR1 is SNHLY, CDR2 FYNNEI, per germline. V lost 9 bases to trimming and J lost 4 bases; unmatched junction nucleotides: 12. CDR3 amino acids: CASVQGTDSYEQYF. As DNA, the CDR3 is TGTGCCAGTGTACAAGGGACAGACTCATACGAGCAGTACTTC.

The chain uses TRBV27 and TRBJ1-1, with 9 bases aligning to TRBD1. The length of the CDR3 is 19 residues. The trim removed 1 base at V and 0 bases at J, leaving 12 bases unmatched. Per germline, CDR1 MNHEY and CDR2 SMNVEV (reference sequence). CDR3 DNA sequence: TGTGCCAGCAGTTTATTCGCGTCGGGGACAGGGCGAATGAACACTGAAGCTTTCTTT. Translating it yields CASSLFASGTGRMNTEAFF.

This clonotype was detected only a few times. The chain uses TRBV7-8 and TRBJ2-2; no definite D call. Looked up from germline, CDR1 is SGHVS and CDR2 is FQNEAQ. With 2 bases removed from V and 4 bases from J, the gap between germline ends came to 8 bases. The CDR3 runs to 14 residues. In nucleotides, the CDR3 is TGTGCCAGCAGCTTACTACCCATCACCGGGGAGCTGTTTTTT. Its protein product is CASSLLPITGELFF.

This clonotype was counted many times. One junction end disagrees with the germline gene, perhaps due to a read error. J is TRBJ1-1 and V is TRBV12-3 or TRBV12-4; D unclear. This CDR3 has 13 amino acids. The CDR3 spells CASSLGRGTEAFF. The CDR3 coding sequence is TGTGCCAGCAGCTTAGGTCGGGGCACTGAAGCTTTCTTT.

The gene calls are TRBV29-1 and TRBJ1-2; D is perhaps TRBD1 (6 bases). The CDR3 covers 14 residues. Germline-derived CDR1 and CDR2 are SQVTM and ANQGSEA. V gave up 3 bases and J gave up 7 bases, with 18 bases separating them. The CDR3 reads CSVDSVRGRGGYTF. CDR3 in DNA: TGCAGCGTTGATTCGGTCAGGGGAAGGGGTGGCTACACCTTC.

This clonotype showed up just a few times. V is TRBV7-9 and J is TRBJ2-7; 7 bases match TRBD2. CDR1 SEHNR and CDR2 FQNEAQ come from the germline V gene (reference sequence). V gave up 5 bases and J gave up 0 bases; unmatched junction bases: 7. This CDR3 is 15 amino acids long. The CDR3 region has the DNA TGTGCCAGCAGCACACTGAGCGGGACCTCCTACGAGCAGTACTTC. Encoded protein: CASSTLSGTSYEQYF.

This clonotype has only a few counts. The chain recombines TRBV9 with TRBJ2-3; D uncertain. CDR3 length: 11 amino acids. Trimming stripped 0 bases from V and 8 bases from J, with 4 bases between. Germline CDR1 reads SGDLS; CDR2 reads YYNGEE. The CDR3 DNA sequence: TGTGCCAGCAGCGTAGGCGTTACGCAGTATTTT. Protein: CASSVGVTQYF.

This clonotype was counted many times. V usage is TRBV7-9 and J usage is TRBJ1-1; D not resolved. The germline V and J ends were trimmed by 2 bases and 7 bases, with 14 bases remaining between them. From germline, CDR1 is SEHNR and CDR2 FQNEAQ (reference sequence). The CDR3 is made up of 14 amino acids. This CDR3 reads CASSLSPGRGEAFF. The CDR3 DNA reads TGTGCCAGCAGCTTATCTCCCGGCCGGGGTGAAGCTTTCTTT.

This clonotype was picked up a small number of times. This rearrangement joins TRBV4-2 to TRBJ1-3; D possibly corresponds to TRBD1 (6 bases). CDR1 and CDR2 from the germline V gene are LGHNA and YNFKEQ. The CDR3 has 13 amino acids. Deletions cut 3 bases from V and 9 bases from J, with 12 bases between. The CDR3 bases are TGTGCCAGCAGCCAGGGGGGCCTCAGCACCATATATTTT. It specifies CASSQGGLSTIYF.

The chain uses TRBV24-1 and TRBJ1-5; D perhaps matches TRBD1 (5 bases). Trimming pared 7 bases from V and 2 bases from J, leaving 14 bases between. The CDR3 runs to 15 residues. Germline CDR1 and CDR2: KGHDR and SFDVKD. CDR3 amino acids: CATRPGTKGNQPQHF. CDR3 nucleotide sequence: TGTGCCACCAGGCCGGGGACCAAGGGCAATCAGCCCCAGCATTTT.

This clonotype has only a few counts. The V call is TRBV4-1, the J call TRBJ2-7; D uncertain. The CDR3 has 14 residues. CDR1 and CDR2 (germline): MGHRA, YSYEKL. The V end lost 1 base, the J end lost 4 bases, and 11 bases lay between the germline ends. The CDR3 is CASSQVANFYEQYF. The CDR3 nucleotides read TGCGCCAGCAGCCAAGTTGCGAATTTTTACGAGCAGTACTTC.